The 25 T cell receptor beta chains reported below all come from one sample, sequenced in a study of blood T cell repertoires in COVID-19. Sequencing was performed with immunoSEQ multiplex PCR; in TCRdb, only in-frame clones are kept and a portion is missing. The table has approximately 250,000 clones, 80% to 95% seen once. The sequenced material came from peripheral blood. The receptors originated from a man in his thirties or forties with COVID-19, enrolled during active disease.

The V and J genes are TRBV9 and TRBJ2-5; 10 nucleotides align to TRBD1. This CDR3 is built from 15 residues. V trimming: 1 base; J trimming: 7 bases; junction bases outside the gene matches: 7. CDR1 is SGDLS, CDR2 YYNGEE, per germline. Here the CDR3 DNA reads TGTGCCAGCAGCGTAATGGGACAGGGGATGGGGACCCAGTACTTC. Its translation is CASSVMGQGMGTQYF. Filled out from reference TRBV9 and TRBJ2-5, the complete variable domain reads DSGVTQTPKHLITATGQRVTLRCSPRSGDLSVYWYQQSLDQGLQFLIQYYNGEERAKGNILERFSAQQFPDLHSELNLSSLELGDSALYFCASSVMGQGMGTQYFGPGTRLLVL.

This clone was observed once. The chain uses TRBV7-3 and TRBJ1-1; TRBD1 agrees at 9 bases. Germline CDR1 reads SGHTA; CDR2 reads FQGTGA. The CDR3 spans 14 residues. V dropped 0 bases and J dropped 9; count of bases not matched to a gene: 5. The CDR3 here is CASSLTPGQGKAFF. The CDR3 DNA follows: TGTGCCAGCAGCTTAACACCGGGACAGGGAAAAGCTTTCTTT.

This clone was observed a single time. The gene calls are TRBV27 and TRBJ2-1; 11 bases match TRBD2. V trimming: 7 bases; J trimming: 0 bases; junction bases outside the gene matches: 5. Germline-derived CDR1 and CDR2 are MNHEY and SMNVEV (reference sequence). The CDR3 is made up of 16 amino acids. CDR3 coding DNA: TGTGCCAGCACCTATAGCGGGGGGGCCTCCTACAATGAGCAGTTCTTC. Translated: CASTYSGGASYNEQFF.

The chain carries TRBV18 and TRBJ2-7, with D unclear. Trimming took 2 bases from V and 5 from J, leaving 10 bases between them. CDR1 is KGHSH and CDR2 is LQKENI in the germline V gene. The CDR3 totals 13 residues. The CDR3 DNA reads TGTGCCAGCTCACCATCGCCTATCGACGAGCAGTACTTC. This translates into CASSPSPIDEQYF.

The V call is TRBV5-1, the J call TRBJ2-3, with 10 bases matching TRBD1. This CDR3 is built from 15 residues. Trimming took 0 bases from V and 4 from J; bases not matched to a gene: 2. Germline V lookup: CDR1 SGHRS, CDR2 YFSETQ. The CDR3 DNA is TGCGCCAGCAGCTTGGTCGGACAGGGGGCAGATACGCAGTATTTT. The encoded protein is CASSLVGQGADTQYF.

V gene TRBV2 combines with J gene TRBJ2-3; TRBD2 is a possible D gene (6 bases). CDR1 SNHLY and CDR2 FYNNEI come from the germline V gene. Trimming removed 6 bases from V and 2 bases from J, with 12 bases in between. The CDR3 totals 14 residues. This CDR3 is CASRRLEPTDTQYF. Written as DNA, the CDR3 is TGTGCCAGCAGAAGACTAGAACCCACAGATACGCAGTATTTT.

This chain links TRBV10-3 with TRBJ1-5; 9 bases align to TRBD1. V lost 0 bases and J lost 2; bases outside the gene matches: 5. Germline loops: CDR1 ENHRY, CDR2 SYGVKD. This CDR3 has 17 amino acids. CDR3 nucleotides: TGTGCCATCAGTGAGTCGGACAGGGGAGGCGGCAATCAGCCCCAGCATTTT. Translated, it gives CAISESDRGGGNQPQHF.

The CDR3 DNA reads TGCGCCAGCAGCCCGGGGACACTCGGACAGGATTACGAGCAGTACTTC. The encoded protein is CASSPGTLGQDYEQYF. This chain joins TRBV5-1 and TRBJ2-7, with 7 bases that match TRBD1. The J segment lost 4 bases and the V segment lost 4 bases, leaving 14 bases of the junction unmatched. The germline gives CDR1 SGHRS, CDR2 YFSETQ. CDR3 length equals 16 residues.

V gene TRBV5-4 combines with J gene TRBJ1-3, with 8 bases that match TRBD1. This CDR3 has 13 amino acids. The germline CDR1 and CDR2 sequences are SGHNT and YYREEE (reference sequence). Germline trimming cut 6 bases from V and 4 bases from J; bases unmatched to any gene: 3. CDR3 in amino acids: CASTQGGGNTIYF. CDR3 bases: TGTGCCAGCACACAGGGGGGCGGAAACACCATATATTTT.

This clone was observed once. The sample carries other DNA sequences with the same CDR3. DNA of the CDR3: TGTGCCAGCAGCTTTGCGGGAGGAGAGACCCAGTACTTC. This encodes CASSFAGGETQYF. The V and J genes are TRBV7-2 and TRBJ2-5, with TRBD2 matching over 8 bases. CDR3 length equals 13 residues. Germline CDR1 is SGHTA and CDR2 is FQGNSA. V lost 3 bases, J lost 4 bases, and 1 base stayed unmatched.

The chain carries TRBV6-4 and TRBJ1-1, with D possibly being TRBD1 (5 bases). V lost 7 bases, J lost 5 bases, and 17 bases lay in between. The CDR3 length is 14 residues. CDR1 is MRHNA, CDR2 SNTAGT, per germline. The CDR3: CASKLQQGGTEAFF. The CDR3 nucleotides are TGTGCCAGCAAGTTGCAGCAGGGAGGTACTGAAGCTTTCTTT.

V usage is TRBV5-5 and J usage is TRBJ1-1; TRBD1 aligns across 7 bases. The CDR3 runs 12 residues. Losses at the gene ends were 4 bases for V and 8 bases for J; bases not matched to a gene: 5. From germline, CDR1 is SGHKS and CDR2 YYEKEE (reference sequence). This CDR3 reads CASSPNRGEAFF. DNA of the CDR3: TGTGCCAGCAGCCCAAACAGGGGAGAAGCTTTCTTT.

With respect to this clone: At one boundary the junction diverges from the germline segment, which might be a read error. The V and J genes are TRBV7-6 and TRBJ2-7; 9 positions match TRBD2. This CDR3 contains 15 residues. Germline lookup yields CDR1 SGHVS and CDR2 FNYEAQ. Here the CDR3 DNA reads TGTGCCAGCAGTCCCAAGGGACTAGCCTCCCACGAGCAGTACTTC. This gives the protein CASSPKGLASHEQYF.

The genes are TRBV30 and TRBJ2-1, with 11 bases lining up with TRBD2. There are 17 residues in the CDR3. Per germline, CDR1 GTSNPN and CDR2 SVGIG (reference sequence). V lost 4 bases, J lost 5 bases, and 13 bases stayed unmatched. The CDR3 loop is CAWTALAGVLRDNEQFF. The CDR3 nucleotides are TGTGCCTGGACAGCACTAGCGGGGGTGCTAAGAGACAATGAGCAGTTCTTC.

V gene TRBV7-9 combines with J gene TRBJ1-2; 8 nucleotides line up with TRBD1. V trimming: 3 bases; J trimming: 8 bases; junction bases outside the gene matches: 5. The CDR3 spans 13 residues. CDR1 is SEHNR and CDR2 is FQNEAQ in the germline V gene (reference sequence). DNA for the CDR3: TGTGCCAGCAGCTTCGGACAGGGCGGCGGCTACACCTTC. It is translated as CASSFGQGGGYTF.

V and J are TRBV19 and TRBJ2-7; 10 positions match TRBD2. J gave up 3 bases and V 4 bases, and 0 bases lay outside the gene matches. CDR3 length: 13 residues. The germline gives CDR1 LNHDA, CDR2 SQIVND (reference sequence). CDR3: CASSTSGGYEQYF. The DNA of the CDR3 is TGTGCCAGTAGTACTAGCGGGGGCTACGAGCAGTACTTC.

CDR3 sequence (DNA): TGTGCCAGCTCCAATAACTACCAAGAGACCCAGTACTTC. Its translation: CASSNNYQETQYF. The chain links TRBV12-3 or TRBV12-4 to TRBJ2-5, with D uncertain. The CDR3 totals 13 residues. Trimming removed 8 bases at V and 0 bases at J, with 10 bases between.

The chain joins TRBV14 to TRBJ1-2; TRBD1 is a possible D gene (6 bases). The CDR3 spans 19 residues. With 0 bases removed from V and 0 bases from J, the gap between germline ends came to 20 bases. Germline-derived CDR1 and CDR2 are SGHDN and FVKESK. The CDR3 loop is CASSQDTGTPILANYGYTF. The CDR3 region has the DNA TGTGCCAGCAGCCAAGATACCGGGACACCCATACTAGCTAACTATGGCTACACCTTC.

The chain uses TRBV2 and TRBJ2-1, with TRBD1 matching over 8 bases. J gave up 6 bases and V 5 bases, and 6 bases lay outside the gene matches. From germline, CDR1 is SNHLY and CDR2 FYNNEI. The CDR3 runs to 14 residues. DNA for the CDR3: TGTGCCAGCAGTCCTGACAGGGGAGGCAATGAGCAGTTCTTC. This gives the protein CASSPDRGGNEQFF. Complete variable domain (other parts from reference TRBV2 and TRBJ2-1): EPEVTQTPSHQVTQMGQEVILRCVPISNHLYFYWYRQILGQKVEFLVSFYNNEISEKSEIFDDQFSVERPDGSNFTLKIRSTKLEDSAMYFCASSPDRGGNEQFFGPGTRLTVL.

The chain couples TRBV12-5 to TRBJ2-7; D perhaps matches TRBD2 (7 bases). The V end was cut by 5 bases, the J end by 3 bases, with 14 bases between. Germline assignment: CDR1 LGHNT and CDR2 FRNRAP. The CDR3 runs to 14 residues. The CDR3 DNA reads TGTGCTAGTGGTAAGGGGGGGGCAGGCTACGAGCAGTACTTC. As protein: CASGKGGAGYEQYF.

The gene calls are TRBV5-1 and TRBJ2-1; D perhaps matches TRBD2 (6 bases). Trimming shortened V by 4 bases and J by 0 bases, and 17 bases separated the two germline ends. This CDR3 region has 17 residues. Germline V lookup: CDR1 SGHRS, CDR2 YFSETQ. CDR3: CASSQSARGTSYNEQFF. For the CDR3, the DNA is TGCGCCAGCAGCCAATCAGCTCGGGGGACCTCCTACAATGAGCAGTTCTTC.

The gene calls are TRBV7-2 and TRBJ1-2; 9 positions agree with TRBD1. The CDR3 length is 14 residues. The trim removed 6 bases at V and 6 bases at J, leaving 8 bases unmatched. From germline, CDR1 is SGHTA and CDR2 FQGNSA. The CDR3 DNA reads as TGTGCCAGCAGGTCCGGGACAGGGTATGATGGCTACACCTTC. Its translation: CASRSGTGYDGYTF.

This clone was observed once. The rearrangement links TRBV3-1 (or the pseudogene TRBV3-2) to TRBJ2-3, with 8 positions matching TRBD1. There are 17 residues in the CDR3. From germline, CDR1 is LGHDT and CDR2 YNNKEL (reference sequence). V was pared by 5 bases and J by 2 bases, with 12 bases of the junction left unmatched. This chain's CDR3 is CASSSPGTGVVTDTQYF. CDR3 sequence (DNA): TGTGCCAGCAGCAGCCCCGGGACAGGTGTGGTCACAGATACGCAGTATTTT.

This chain links TRBV27 with TRBJ2-3; TRBD2 is a possible D gene (5 bases). The CDR3 sequence is 14 residues long. Trimming took 3 bases from V and 4 from J, leaving 11 bases between them. Germline loops: CDR1 MNHEY, CDR2 SMNVEV (reference sequence). CDR3 coding DNA: TGTGCCAGCAGTTTCGGACTGAGCCCAGATACGCAGTATTTT. This codes for CASSFGLSPDTQYF.

This clone appeared once. This chain joins TRBV5-1 and TRBJ2-1, with D perhaps TRBD1 (6 bases). The CDR3 extends over 15 amino acids. Germline V gene lookup returns CDR1 SGHRS and CDR2 YFSETQ. The V and J ends lost 4 bases and 0 bases respectively, with 11 bases between them. The chain's CDR3 is CASSTQGSSYNEQFF. The CDR3 region has the DNA TGCGCCAGCAGCACACAGGGAAGCTCCTACAATGAGCAGTTCTTC.